These 4 T cell receptor beta chains were sequenced from one sample in a study of ipilimumab plus nivolumab after autologous stem cell transplantation. Only in-frame clones appear in the TCRdb table, and some are missing; sequencing was by immunoSEQ multiplex PCR. Of roughly 86,000 clones listed, approximately 86% are singletons. This sample comprised PBMCs, obtained in a trial of ipilimumab plus nivolumab as post-transplant consolidation. All receptors come from a male donor with diffuse large B-cell lymphoma.

This chain connects TRBV18 to TRBJ2-5, with D tentatively TRBD2 (6 bases). The V end was cut by 1 base, the J end by 3 bases, with 12 bases between. The germline V gene encodes CDR1 KGHSH and CDR2 LQKENI. The CDR3 spans 15 residues. The CDR3 reads CASSPLGSWKETQYF. The CDR3 DNA sequence: TGTGCCAGCTCACCACTCGGGAGCTGGAAAGAGACCCAGTACTTC.

Only one count was recorded for this clone. The chain combines TRBV27 with TRBJ2-7; D tentatively fits TRBD1 or TRBD2 (7 bases each). Trimming shortened V by 7 bases and J by 2 bases, and 15 bases separated the two germline ends. The germline gives CDR1 MNHEY, CDR2 SMNVEV (reference sequence). The CDR3 totals 14 residues. CDR3 DNA sequence: TGTGCCAGCACCCCTCAGGGGGGGGCCTACGAGCAGTACTTC. This translates into CASTPQGGAYEQYF.

The chain links TRBV9 to TRBJ2-7; D could derive from TRBD1 or TRBD2 (5 bases each). The germline CDR1 and CDR2 sequences are SGDLS and YYNGEE. The CDR3 covers 16 residues. V lost 0 bases and J lost 2, with 15 bases in between. DNA of the CDR3: TGTGCCAGCAGCGTAGGCCCCGGGACGTCCCCCTACGAGCAGTACTTC. As protein: CASSVGPGTSPYEQYF.

The chain employs TRBV10-3 and TRBJ2-1; D is uncertain. The CDR3 runs to 18 residues. The ends were cut back, 2 bases at V and 0 bases at J, with 17 bases in the middle. Germline V gene sequence: CDR1 ENHRY, CDR2 SYGVKD. This CDR3 reads CAISETLPYTSSYNEQFF. CDR3 nucleotide sequence: TGTGCCATCAGTGAGACTTTACCCTATACGAGCTCCTACAATGAGCAGTTCTTC.